This T cell receptor (beta chain) was captured by sequencing in a study of cytomegalovirus exposure and HLA in healthy donors. Trimming shortened V by 1 base and J by 0 bases, and 16 bases separated the two germline ends. The germline CDR1 and CDR2 sequences are SGHTS and YDEGEE. The CDR3 is 17 amino acids. A few counts support this clone. 60 Vbeta and 13 Jbeta primers were used in PCR. Sequencing was performed with immunoSEQ multiplex PCR; in TCRdb, only in-frame clones are kept and a portion is missing. Found here are 150,000 to 200,000 clones, 70% of them singletons; the top ten hold 4.7%. Sequencing was carried out using PBMCs. V and J are TRBV5-8 and TRBJ1-2; D gene uncertain. The clonotype comes from a man between 18 and 35 years old in good health and CMV-seropositive. CDR3 sequence: CASSLSRRKRTNYGYTF. The DNA for the CDR3 is TGTGCCAGCAGCTTGTCTAGGCGGAAAAGGACTAACTATGGCTACACCTTC.